The clone carrying this T cell receptor (beta chain) was detected only a few times. The antigen remains unidentified. The sample originates from a study of cytomegalovirus exposure and HLA in healthy donors. Study-level background: An early data release held some 89 million unique TCRs from HLA-typed donors. General observations from the study: On later analysis, the bulk of CMV-associated TCR beta chains appeared to be HLA-restricted.

The PCR employed 60 Vbeta primers together with 13 Jbeta primers. Produced via immunoSEQ multiplex PCR; TCRdb's table is partial and in-frame only. This table has 60,000 to 70,000 clones, just under 80% appearing once. Germline CDR1 is SNHLY and CDR2 is FYNNEI. This CDR3 spans 13 amino acids. V shed 7 bases and J 11 bases; nucleotides not matched to a gene: 9. This chain links TRBV2 with TRBJ1-1, with 11 bases lining up with TRBD1. The receptor's source is a woman in her thirties in good health and CMV-seronegative. What was sequenced was PBMCs. In nucleotides, the CDR3 is TGTGCCAGCACCGCGGGACAGGGGGGTCAGGCTTTCTTT. This gives the protein CASTAGQGGQAFF.